The 9 T cell receptor beta chains below come from one sample, sequenced in a study of graft-versus-host responses after intestinal transplantation. These receptors' antigens are unknown. Here immunoSEQ multiplex PCR was the method, and the copy in TCRdb shows in-frame clones only, minus some. The sample shows roughly 99,000 clones, 87% of them seen only once. The starting material was unstimulated CD4+ T cells sorted from spleen or lymph node cells, obtained before transplant. The receptors were gathered from a human donor who was the organ donor for an intestinal transplant.

This chain connects TRBV5-6 to TRBJ2-5, with D perhaps matching TRBD2 (5 bases). Germline assignment: CDR1 SGHDT and CDR2 YYEEEE. V lost 7 bases and J lost 2, with 24 bases in between. The CDR3 length is 17 residues. CDR3 bases: TGTGCCAGCGGGATTGGACCCCGGGGAAGCCGGCAAGAGACCCAGTACTTC. Amino acids: CASGIGPRGSRQETQYF.

The genes are TRBV10-1 and TRBJ2-3, with a tentative D call TRBD2 (6 bases). CDR1 WNHNN and CDR2 SYGVQD come from the germline V gene (reference sequence). V lost 1 base, J lost 2 bases, and 10 bases lay in between. The CDR3 runs to 15 residues. The CDR3: CASSELGGATDTQYF. The DNA of the CDR3 is TGCGCCAGCAGTGAGTTGGGGGGAGCCACAGATACGCAGTATTTT.

This rearrangement joins TRBV7-3 to TRBJ2-7; weak D call: TRBD1 (5 bases). This CDR3 contains 13 residues. CDR1 and CDR2 (germline): SGHTA, FQGTGA. V lost 4 bases and J 5 bases, leaving 12 bases between the germline ends. The CDR3 nucleotides are TGTGCCAGCAGCTCCTTCCAGGGTAACGAGCAGTACTTC. Protein: CASSSFQGNEQYF.

This clone came up once. CDR3 DNA: TGCGCCAGCAGCTCGACGACAGGGGGCTTCTCTGGAAACACCATATATTTT. Translating it yields CASSSTTGGFSGNTIYF. The chain couples TRBV5-1 to TRBJ1-3; 10 positions agree with TRBD1. Trimming cost V 3 bases and J 0 bases; bases outside gene matches: 6. This CDR3 is built from 17 residues. The V gene's germline CDR1 is SGHRS and CDR2 YFSETQ.

This rearrangement joins TRBV7-3 to TRBJ2-1, with 12 bases aligning to TRBD2. The CDR3 totals 19 residues. CDR1 and CDR2 from the germline V gene are SGHTA and FQGTGA. Trimming cost V 5 bases and J 8 bases; bases outside gene matches: 19. The CDR3 nucleotides read TGTGCCAGCAGCCCCGGTATCAGGCTAGCGGGAGGGCCAATTTATGAGCAGTTCTTC. As protein: CASSPGIRLAGGPIYEQFF.

The chain recombines TRBV7-9 with TRBJ2-1; tentative D call: TRBD2 (8 bases). CDR1 and CDR2 (germline): SEHNR, FQNEAQ (reference sequence). This CDR3 region has 18 residues. The ends were cut back, 3 bases at V and 3 bases at J, with 21 bases in the middle. This chain's CDR3 is CASSLTGTSGRIYNEQFF. The CDR3 coding sequence is TGTGCCAGCAGCTTGACAGGGACTAGTGGAAGGATCTACAATGAGCAGTTCTTC.

The chain couples TRBV5-6 to TRBJ2-1; TRBD1 agrees at 9 bases. CDR1 and CDR2 (germline): SGHDT, YYEEEE. V lost 0 bases, J lost 4 bases, and 5 bases stayed unmatched. The CDR3 runs to 16 residues. In DNA, the CDR3 is TGTGCCAGCAGCTTGGGGGACAGGGCGCTTTACAATGAGCAGTTCTTC. This sequence encodes CASSLGDRALYNEQFF.

V usage is TRBV2 and J usage is TRBJ2-2; possible D gene TRBD2, 5 bases. The ends were cut back, 4 bases at V and 0 bases at J, with 9 bases in the middle. CDR3 size: 15 residues. The germline V gene encodes CDR1 SNHLY and CDR2 FYNNEI. CDR3 protein: CASSVGLSNTGELFF. In nucleotides, the CDR3 is TGTGCCAGCAGTGTAGGACTCTCGAACACCGGGGAGCTGTTTTTT.

The rearrangement uses TRBV29-1 and TRBJ2-7; the D gene could be TRBD1 or TRBD2 (6 bases each). Trimming shortened V by 0 bases and J by 0 bases, and 12 bases separated the two germline ends. Germline CDR1 SQVTM, CDR2 ANQGSEA. The CDR3 is made up of 15 amino acids. The CDR3 loop reads CSVEDRGGSSYEQYF. The CDR3 DNA reads as TGCAGCGTTGAAGATCGAGGGGGGAGCTCCTACGAGCAGTACTTC.